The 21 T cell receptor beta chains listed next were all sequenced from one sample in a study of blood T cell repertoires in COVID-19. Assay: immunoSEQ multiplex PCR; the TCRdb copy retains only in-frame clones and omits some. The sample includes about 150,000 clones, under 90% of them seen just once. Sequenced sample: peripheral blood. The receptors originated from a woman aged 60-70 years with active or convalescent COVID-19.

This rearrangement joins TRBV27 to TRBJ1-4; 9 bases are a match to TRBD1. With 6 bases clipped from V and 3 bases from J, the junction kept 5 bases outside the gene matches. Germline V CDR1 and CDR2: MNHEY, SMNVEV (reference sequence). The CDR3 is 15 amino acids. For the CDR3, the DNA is TGTGCCAGCAGGTCCCGGACAGGGGCTAATGAAAAACTGTTTTTT. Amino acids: CASRSRTGANEKLFF.

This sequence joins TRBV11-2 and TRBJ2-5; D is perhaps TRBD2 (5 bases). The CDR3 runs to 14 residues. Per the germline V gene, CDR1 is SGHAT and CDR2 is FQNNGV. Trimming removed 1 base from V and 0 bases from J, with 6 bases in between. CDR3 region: CASSLGADQETQYF. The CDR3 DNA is TGTGCCAGCAGCTTAGGAGCGGACCAAGAGACCCAGTACTTC.

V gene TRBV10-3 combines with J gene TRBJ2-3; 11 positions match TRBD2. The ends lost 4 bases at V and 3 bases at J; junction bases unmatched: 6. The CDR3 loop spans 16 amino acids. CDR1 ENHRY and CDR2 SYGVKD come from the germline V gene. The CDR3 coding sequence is TGTGCCATCAGTGGCCTGGGACTAGCGGTGACAGATACGCAGTATTTT. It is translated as CAISGLGLAVTDTQYF.

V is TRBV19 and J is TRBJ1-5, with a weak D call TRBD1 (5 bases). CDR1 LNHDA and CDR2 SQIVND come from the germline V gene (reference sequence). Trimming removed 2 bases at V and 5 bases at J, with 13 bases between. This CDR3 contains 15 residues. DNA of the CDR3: TGTGCCAGTAGTATATGGGGGGTCACACATCAGCCCCAGCATTTT. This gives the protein CASSIWGVTHQPQHF.

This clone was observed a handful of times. This CDR3 reads CASSLVRGNQPQHF. The CDR3 DNA is TGTGCCAGCAGCTTAGTGAGGGGCAATCAGCCCCAGCATTTT. The chain couples TRBV11-3 to TRBJ1-5; no firm D call. Germline V lookup: CDR1 SGHNT, CDR2 YENEEA. The ends were cut back, 1 base at V and 2 bases at J, with 6 bases in the middle. The CDR3 runs to 14 residues.

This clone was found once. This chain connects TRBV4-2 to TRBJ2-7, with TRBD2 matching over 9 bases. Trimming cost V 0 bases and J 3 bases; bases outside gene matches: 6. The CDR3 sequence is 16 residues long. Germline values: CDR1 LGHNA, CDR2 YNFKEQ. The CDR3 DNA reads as TGTGCCAGCAGCCAAGATTATCGGACTAGCGTCTACGAGCAGTACTTC. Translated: CASSQDYRTSVYEQYF.

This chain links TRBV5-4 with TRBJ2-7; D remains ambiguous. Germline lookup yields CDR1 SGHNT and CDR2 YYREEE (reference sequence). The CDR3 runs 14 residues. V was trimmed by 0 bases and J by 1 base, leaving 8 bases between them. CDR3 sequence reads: CASSLGPSSYEQYF. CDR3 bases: TGTGCCAGCAGCTTGGGTCCCAGTTCCTACGAGCAGTACTTC.

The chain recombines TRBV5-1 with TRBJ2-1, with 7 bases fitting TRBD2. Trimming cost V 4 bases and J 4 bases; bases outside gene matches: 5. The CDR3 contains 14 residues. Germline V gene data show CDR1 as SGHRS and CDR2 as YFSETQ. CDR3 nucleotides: TGCGCCAGCAGCCCGAGGACTAGTTACAATGAGCAGTTCTTC. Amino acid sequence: CASSPRTSYNEQFF.

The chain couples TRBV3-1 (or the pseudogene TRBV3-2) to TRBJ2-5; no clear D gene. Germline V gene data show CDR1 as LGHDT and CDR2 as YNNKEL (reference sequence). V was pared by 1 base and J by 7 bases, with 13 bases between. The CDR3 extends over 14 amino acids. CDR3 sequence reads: CASSQGVPAGTQYF. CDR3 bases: TGTGCCAGCAGCCAAGGTGTCCCCGCCGGGACCCAGTACTTC.

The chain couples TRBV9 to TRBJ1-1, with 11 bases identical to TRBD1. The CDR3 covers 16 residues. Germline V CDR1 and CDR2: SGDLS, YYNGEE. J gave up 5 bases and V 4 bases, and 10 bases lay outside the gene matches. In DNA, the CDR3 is TGTGCCAGCAGCCCTGGACAGGGGGCGTATGGAACTGAAGCTTTCTTT. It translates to CASSPGQGAYGTEAFF.

DNA for the CDR3: TGTGCCAGCAGCTTCGCGGGACCTCGCACAGATACGCAGTATTTT. Translation gives CASSFAGPRTDTQYF. The chain joins TRBV7-8 to TRBJ2-3; the D gene is possibly TRBD2 (6 bases). The V and J ends lost 3 bases and 1 base respectively, with 11 bases between them. CDR1 is SGHVS, CDR2 FQNEAQ, per germline. This CDR3 comprises 15 residues.

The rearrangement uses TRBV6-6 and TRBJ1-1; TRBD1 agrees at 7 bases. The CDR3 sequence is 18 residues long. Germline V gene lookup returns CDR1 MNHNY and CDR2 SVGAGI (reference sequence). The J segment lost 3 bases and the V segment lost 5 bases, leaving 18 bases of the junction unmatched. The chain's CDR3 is CASSLAFTGEKGDTEAFF. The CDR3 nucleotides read TGTGCCAGCAGTCTGGCCTTCACAGGGGAAAAGGGGGACACTGAAGCTTTCTTT.

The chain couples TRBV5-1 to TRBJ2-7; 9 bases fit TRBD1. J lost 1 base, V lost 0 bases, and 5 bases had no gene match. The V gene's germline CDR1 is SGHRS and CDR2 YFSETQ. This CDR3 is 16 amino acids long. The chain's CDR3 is CASSLAAGTGSYEQYF. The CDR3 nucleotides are TGCGCCAGCAGCTTGGCTGCCGGGACAGGGTCCTACGAGCAGTACTTC. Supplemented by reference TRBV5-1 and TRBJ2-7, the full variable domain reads KAGVTQTPRYLIKTRGQQVTLSCSPISGHRSVSWYQQTPGQGLQFLFEYFSETQRNKGNFPGRFSGRQFSNSRSEMNVSTLELGDSALYLCASSLAAGTGSYEQYFGPGTRLTVT.

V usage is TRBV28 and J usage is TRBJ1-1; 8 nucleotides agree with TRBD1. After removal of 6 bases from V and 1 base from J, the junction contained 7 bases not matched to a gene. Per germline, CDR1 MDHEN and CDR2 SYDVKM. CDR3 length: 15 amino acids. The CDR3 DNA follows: TGTGCCAGCAGGGGGACAGGTAGCGCGAACACTGAAGCTTTCTTT. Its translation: CASRGTGSANTEAFF.

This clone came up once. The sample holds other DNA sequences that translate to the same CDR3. The CDR3 sequence: CASSFKRGTTDTQYF. The CDR3, as DNA: TGCGCCAGCAGCTTCAAGCGGGGGACTACAGATACGCAGTATTTT. The chain uses TRBV5-1 and TRBJ2-3; TRBD2 matches at 8 bases. The CDR3 contains 15 residues. V lost 2 bases, J lost 3 bases, and 5 bases stayed unmatched. In germline, CDR1 is SGHRS, CDR2 YFSETQ.

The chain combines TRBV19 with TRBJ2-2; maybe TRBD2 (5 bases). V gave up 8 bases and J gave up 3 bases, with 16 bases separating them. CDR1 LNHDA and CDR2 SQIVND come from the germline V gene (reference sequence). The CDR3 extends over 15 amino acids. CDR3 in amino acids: CASRSGIRYTGELFF. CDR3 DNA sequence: TGTGCCAGTCGATCCGGGATTCGGTACACCGGGGAGCTGTTTTTT. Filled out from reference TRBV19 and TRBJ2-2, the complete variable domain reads DGGITQSPKYLFRKEGQNVTLSCEQNLNHDAMYWYRQDPGQGLRLIYYSQIVNDFQKGDIAEGYSVSREKKESFPLTVTSAQKNPTAFYLCASRSGIRYTGELFFGEGSRLTVL.

The CDR3 loop reads CSVEEQRLAVRETQYF. CDR3 coding DNA: TGCAGCGTTGAAGAACAAAGACTAGCGGTGAGGGAGACCCAGTACTTC. The chain links TRBV29-1 to TRBJ2-5, with 9 nucleotides matching TRBD2. V lost 0 bases to trimming and J lost 5 bases; unmatched junction nucleotides: 10. The CDR3 consists of 16 residues. The germline V gene has CDR1 SQVTM and CDR2 ANQGSEA.

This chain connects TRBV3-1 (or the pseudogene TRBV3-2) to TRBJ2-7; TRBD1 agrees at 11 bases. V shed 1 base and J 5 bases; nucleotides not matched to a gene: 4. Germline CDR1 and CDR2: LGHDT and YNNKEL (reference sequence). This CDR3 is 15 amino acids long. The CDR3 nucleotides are TGTGCCAGCAGCCAAGTAGGGACAGGGGGGAACGAGCAGTACTTC. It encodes CASSQVGTGGNEQYF.

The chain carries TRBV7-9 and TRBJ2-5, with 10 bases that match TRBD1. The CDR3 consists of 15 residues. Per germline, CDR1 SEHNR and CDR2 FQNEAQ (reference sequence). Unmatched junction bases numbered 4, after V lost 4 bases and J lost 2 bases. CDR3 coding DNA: TGTGCCAGCAGCTCCAGGACAGGGGGACAAGAGACCCAGTACTTC. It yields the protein CASSSRTGGQETQYF.

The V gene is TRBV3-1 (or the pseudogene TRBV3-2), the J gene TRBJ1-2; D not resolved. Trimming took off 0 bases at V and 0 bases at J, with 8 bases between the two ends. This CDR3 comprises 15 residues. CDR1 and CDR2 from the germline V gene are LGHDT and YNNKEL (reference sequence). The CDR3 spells CASSQDTGSNYGYTF. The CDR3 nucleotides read TGTGCCAGCAGCCAAGATACGGGGTCTAACTATGGCTACACCTTC.

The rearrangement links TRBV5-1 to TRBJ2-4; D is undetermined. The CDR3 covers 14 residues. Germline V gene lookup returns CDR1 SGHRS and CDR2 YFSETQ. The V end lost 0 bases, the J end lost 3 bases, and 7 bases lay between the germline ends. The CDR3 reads CASSLGLNKNIQYF. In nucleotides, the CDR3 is TGCGCCAGCAGCTTGGGTTTAAACAAAAACATTCAGTACTTC.